This T cell receptor beta chain was profiled in a study of vaccination and CD4 T cells after COVID-19. Study-level background: Each post-COVID sample was drawn after diagnosis, and the median interval was roughly 100 days (range 35 to 161). Study-wide results and limits: Counts of SARS-CoV-2-reactive clonotypes had a median that went from around 20 to 38, a nonsignificant change. Researchers report that a median roughly 85% of reactive clones in convalescent patients surfaced only post-vaccination.

CDR3 length: 15 amino acids. Germline V gene sequence: CDR1 SEHNR, CDR2 FQNEAQ (reference sequence). V lost 1 base to trimming and J lost 1 base; unmatched junction nucleotides: 1. Treatment here: roughly 11-day PBMC culture with coronavirus spike peptide pools or control peptides (ViraFEST assay). Each well received two million PBMCs, cultured with 10 IU/ml IL-2 and roughly 10 ug/ml peptide pools. This clonotype was seen a few times. Antigen specificity is unknown. The Oncomine TCR Beta short-read assay sequenced DNA from cultured CD4+ T cells. TCRdb used MiXCR to reprocess the PCR reads, holding one entry per CDR3 protein. The table includes some 13,000 distinct CDR3 sequences, under 40% detected once.

This receptor was taken from a human donor who had recovered from COVID-19. J is TRBJ2-5 and V is TRBV7-9; TRBD1 agrees at 9 bases. This sample comprised CD4+ T cells from blood, cultured in vitro, obtained after SARS-CoV-2 vaccination. The chain's CDR3 is CASSLGTGVQETQYF. CDR3 DNA sequence: TGTGCCAGCAGCTTAGGGACAGGGGTCCAAGAGACCCAGTACTTC.